These 15 T cell receptor beta chains were all obtained from the same sample, sequenced in a study of T-cell memory formation after mild COVID-19. Using its own MiXCR run on the 5' RACE reads, TCRdb lists one record per CDR3 protein. The repertoire holds roughly 250,000 distinct CDR3 sequences, with roughly a sixth as singletons. Input material: PBMCs or a T cell subset sorted from them (not recorded which). The receptors here all came from a man aged 18 to 35 who had mild COVID-19 (a few samples of this study predate the infection). Cell type and time point are not known.

This clonotype came up many times. This chain links TRBV7-2 with TRBJ2-4; perhaps TRBD1 as D (5 bases). CDR3 length equals 15 residues. V was clipped by 6 bases and J by 3 bases, with 15 bases between them. Looked up from germline, CDR1 is SGHTA and CDR2 is FQGNSA. The CDR3 DNA reads TGTGCCAGCAGTGCTCAAACAGGCTTCAAAAACATTCAGTACTTC. It codes for CASSAQTGFKNIQYF.

The sample holds a few counts of this clonotype. The V gene is TRBV21-1, the J gene TRBJ2-7. TRBV21-1 is given as a pseudogene. The CDR3 covers 12 residues. CDR3 amino acids: CASSNRLYEQYV. CDR3 DNA sequence: TGTGCCAGCAGCAACCGGCTTTACGAGCAGTACGTC.

This clonotype was recorded a few times. The chain recombines TRBV12-3 or TRBV12-4 with TRBJ1-2; the D gene is possibly TRBD1 (5 bases). The ends were cut back, 11 bases at V and 6 bases at J, with 16 bases in the middle. CDR3 length: 12 residues. The CDR3: CALWGVEDGYTF. As DNA, the CDR3 is TGTGCCCTATGGGGGGTAGAGGATGGCTACACCTTC.

Many counts were recorded for this clonotype. The chain recombines TRBV5-1 with TRBJ2-7, with 9 bases lining up with TRBD1. The length of the CDR3 is 14 residues. The ends lost 3 bases at V and 6 bases at J; junction bases unmatched: 7. Looked up from germline, CDR1 is SGHRS and CDR2 is YFSETQ. Written as DNA, the CDR3 is TGCGCCAGCAGCTCCGGGACAGGGTACGGCGAGCAGTACGTC. Translating it yields CASSSGTGYGEQYV.

This sequence joins TRBV18 and TRBJ1-5; tentative D call: TRBD1 (6 bases). Germline V gene data show CDR1 as KGHSH and CDR2 as LQKENI. This CDR3 contains 13 residues. The V gene lost 6 bases and the J gene lost 6 bases, with 12 bases spanning the gap. Here the CDR3 reads CASSEGEGQPQHF. CDR3 sequence (DNA): TGTGCCAGCTCCGAGGGGGAAGGTCAGCCCCAGCATTTT.

This clonotype was detected only a few times. The chain recombines TRBV28 with TRBJ1-6; no reliable D call. The CDR3 totals 16 residues. Germline V gene sequence: CDR1 MDHEN, CDR2 SYDVKM. Trimming took 1 base from V and 2 from J, leaving 9 bases between them. CDR3 loop: CASSLSRWTYNSPLHF. The CDR3 DNA is TGTGCCAGCAGTTTATCCAGGTGGACCTATAATTCACCCCTCCACTTT.

This clonotype was seen a few times. The chain joins TRBV11-2 to TRBJ1-1; D uncertain. Germline assignment: CDR1 SGHAT and CDR2 FQNNGV. The CDR3 totals 14 residues. V lost 5 bases to trimming and J lost 9 bases, with 19 bases between them. CDR3 coding DNA: TGTGCCAGCAGCCGTGCCGACCCCTCCGGAAAAGCTTTCTTT. It encodes CASSRADPSGKAFF.

The chain employs TRBV7-2 and TRBJ2-5; TRBD2 might be the D (6 bases). Germline V gene lookup returns CDR1 SGHTA and CDR2 FQGNSA. This CDR3 is 14 amino acids long. The V end was cut by 1 base, the J end by 5 bases, with 11 bases between. CDR3 in amino acids: CASSLGTTRETQYF. The CDR3 DNA sequence: TGTGCCAGCAGCTTAGGGACTACCCGGGAGACCCAGTACTTC.

This clonotype occurred a few times. A junction end diverges from the germline sequence, so it may reflect a read error. V is TRBV7-7 and J is TRBJ2-2, with 8 positions matching TRBD2. This CDR3 spans 15 amino acids. CDR1 is SSHAT, CDR2 FNYEAQ, per germline (reference sequence). In DNA, the CDR3 is TGTGCTAGCAGCCTCGGGGGGGGCCGAACCGGGGAGCTGTTTTTT. It is translated as CASSLGGGRTGELFF.

This clonotype was observed a few times. The V gene is TRBV28, the J gene TRBJ1-2; D gene ambiguous. Germline CDR1 and CDR2: MDHEN and SYDVKM. The CDR3 runs to 14 residues. Trimming took 1 base from V and 4 from J, leaving 10 bases between them. The CDR3 nucleotides read TGTGCCAGCAGTTTATTGGGGATCGGCTATGGCTACACCTTC. Protein product: CASSLLGIGYGYTF.

V is TRBV6-5 and J is TRBJ2-2; D is unresolved. The length of the CDR3 is 14 residues. Germline CDR1 and CDR2: MNHEY and SVGAGI. V was clipped by 1 base and J by 1 base, with 4 bases between them. Here the CDR3 DNA reads TGTGCCAGCAGTTACTGGTTGAACACCGGGGAGCTGTTTTTT. It specifies CASSYWLNTGELFF.

Only a few counts were recorded for this clonotype. The chain is built from TRBV30 and TRBJ2-1; 7 bases are a match to TRBD1. This CDR3 comprises 13 residues. Germline trimming cut 3 bases from V and 2 bases from J; bases unmatched to any gene: 1. The germline V gene has CDR1 GTSNPN and CDR2 SVGIG (reference sequence). The CDR3 DNA reads as TGTGCCTGGAGAGGGGGCCCCTACAATGAGCAGTTCTTC. Protein: CAWRGGPYNEQFF.

The CDR3 loop is CASSKGPGVDTEAFF. CDR3 DNA sequence: TGCGCCAGCAGCAAAGGCCCGGGAGTTGACACTGAAGCTTTCTTT. The chain carries TRBV5-1 and TRBJ1-1; no clear D. Trimming took 4 bases from V and 3 from J, leaving 16 bases between them. The CDR3 sequence is 15 residues long. Germline-derived CDR1 and CDR2 are SGHRS and YFSETQ.

This clonotype occurred once. The J gene is TRBJ1-1, the V gene TRBV27; D is possibly TRBD1 (5 bases). CDR1 and CDR2 (germline): MNHEY, SMNVEV (reference sequence). Between the trimmed V and J ends, which lost 4 bases and 0 bases, there was a span of 9 bases. The CDR3 is made up of 14 amino acids. As DNA, the CDR3 is TGTGCCAGCAGTTGGGCAGGGATGAACACTGAAGCTTTCTTT. It specifies CASSWAGMNTEAFF.

This chain links TRBV11-2 with TRBJ2-1; D call uncertain. The ends were cut back, 5 bases at V and 0 bases at J, with 8 bases in the middle. CDR1 is SGHAT and CDR2 is FQNNGV in the germline V gene. This CDR3 is built from 14 residues. Here the CDR3 reads CASSPHSSYNEQFF. The CDR3 nucleotides read TGTGCCAGCAGCCCCCACAGCTCCTACAATGAGCAGTTCTTC.